Below, 3 T cell receptor beta chains from the same sample are listed, as sequenced in a study of cytomegalovirus exposure and HLA in healthy donors (dated by TCRdb to about 2017). Preparation of the library involved the immunoSEQ multiplex PCR assay. A mixture of 60 forward primers for TCR Vbeta segments and 13 reverse primers for TCR Jbeta segments was used in the multiplex PCR. TCRdb re-hosts the immuneACCESS table, in-frame sequences only. Its copies lack some clones; in the studies checked, an unresolved V gene accounts for under half of them, and the cause for the rest is not known. Across this sample there are around 120,000 clones, with 74% seen only once. The ten largest clones capture about 2.8% of the sample. Sequencing used PBMCs. All receptors derive from a man aged 50-59 years in good health and CMV-seropositive.

The chain uses TRBV28 and TRBJ2-2; 8 nucleotides align to TRBD1. V lost 5 bases to trimming and J lost 5 bases; unmatched junction nucleotides: 7. CDR1 is MDHEN and CDR2 is SYDVKM in the germline V gene. This CDR3 contains 15 residues. CDR3 nucleotide sequence: TGTGCCAGCAGTCTCGATCACAGGGGGACCGGGGAGCTGTTTTTT. This encodes CASSLDHRGTGELFF. The whole variable domain, filled in from reference TRBV28 and TRBJ2-2, reads DVKVTQSSRYLVKRTGEKVFLECVQDMDHENMFWYRQDPGLGLRLIYFSYDVKMKEKGDIPEGYSVSREKKERFSLILESASTNQTSMYLCASSLDHRGTGELFFGEGSRLTVL.

A remark on this clone: Because the CDR3 is missing its conserved closing phenylalanine or tryptophan, this is likely a read error. It is unclear where the CDR3 begins or ends on the DNA, so no DNA is shown, and the CDR3 is as TCRdb lists it. The chain has TRBV20-1 and TRBJ1-1. CDR1 is DFQATT and CDR2 is SNEGSKA in the germline V gene (reference sequence). The CDR3 sequence runs 11 residues, both termini included. CDR3 in amino acids: CSARNGPRTIL.

By its share, this clone is medium-sized. The chain is built from TRBV5-4 and TRBJ1-2; a possible D gene is TRBD1 (6 bases). The V end lost 0 bases, the J end lost 4 bases, and 16 bases lay between the germline ends. Germline CDR1 SGHNT, CDR2 YYREEE (reference sequence). The CDR3 runs to 16 residues. CDR3 residues: CASSLAGGGLSYGYTF. The CDR3 region has the DNA TGTGCCAGCAGCTTGGCCGGGGGGGGCTTAAGCTATGGCTACACCTTC. Filled out from reference TRBV5-4 and TRBJ1-2, the complete variable domain reads ETGVTQSPTHLIKTRGQQVTLRCSSQSGHNTVSWYQQALGQGPQFIFQYYREEENGRGNFPPRFSGLQFPNYSSELNVNALELDDSALYLCASSLAGGGLSYGYTFGSGTRLTVV.